These 28 T cell receptor beta chains share one sample of origin, sequenced in a study of blood T cells in healthy people across ages. Together with a sample-barcoded 5' primer, a J-beta primer mix was included in a second PCR lasting roughly 6 to 12 cycles. TCRdb redid the calling of the 5' RACE reads with MiXCR, one entry per CDR3 protein. The sample consists of more than 1,000,000 distinct CDR3 sequences, about 23% of them appearing once. The same sample was also studied in work on T cells of mothers and their children.

Sequencing was performed on blood. The source of these receptors is a girl aged 2 to 10 in good health.

This rearrangement joins TRBV2 to TRBJ2-1, with a weak D call TRBD2 (6 bases). The CDR3 runs to 15 residues. Germline loops: CDR1 SNHLY, CDR2 FYNNEI. Between the trimmed V and J ends, which lost 6 bases and 5 bases, there was a span of 17 bases. In nucleotides, the CDR3 is TGTGCCAGCAGCCCCAGCGGGTACTTTAACAATGAGCAGTTCTTC. This sequence encodes CASSPSGYFNNEQFF.

Many counts were recorded for this clonotype. In DNA form, the CDR3 reads TGTGCCAGCAGCTATATCCCAACCGGGGAGCTGTTTTTT. Translated, it gives CASSYIPTGELFF. The rearrangement joins TRBV12-3 or TRBV12-4 to TRBJ2-2; D call uncertain. The length of the CDR3 is 13 residues. The ends were cut back, 6 bases at V and 5 bases at J, with 10 bases in the middle.

The rearrangement joins TRBV7-2 to TRBJ2-5; D possibly corresponds to TRBD2 (6 bases). This CDR3 is 13 amino acids long. Germline V gene lookup returns CDR1 SGHTA and CDR2 FQGNSA. Trimming left V 6 bases short and J 4 bases short, with 12 bases between. The CDR3, as DNA: TGTGCCAGCAGGGGGCACGGGGGAGAGACCCAGTACTTC. It yields the protein CASRGHGGETQYF.

This clonotype was counted a few times. V and J are TRBV19 and TRBJ2-7, with 11 bases lining up with TRBD1. CDR3 length: 14 amino acids. Trimming at V came to 3 bases and at J to 6 bases, leaving 4 bases not matched to a gene. In germline, CDR1 is LNHDA, CDR2 SQIVND (reference sequence). CDR3 nucleotides: TGTGCCAGTAGTATCGCGGACAGGGGGCCCGAGCAGTACTTC. Its protein is CASSIADRGPEQYF.

This chain links TRBV9 with TRBJ2-3; maybe TRBD1 (5 bases). The CDR3 is 14 residues long. Germline CDR1 and CDR2: SGDLS and YYNGEE. V lost 2 bases and J 1 base, leaving 8 bases between the germline ends. The CDR3 loop is CASSVLGGTDTQYF. DNA of the CDR3: TGTGCCAGCAGCGTTTTAGGGGGCACAGATACGCAGTATTTT.

The chain uses TRBV28 and TRBJ1-1; D is possibly TRBD1 (5 bases). Between the trimmed V and J ends, which lost 5 bases and 0 bases, there was a span of 13 bases. This CDR3 region has 15 residues. Germline V lookup: CDR1 MDHEN, CDR2 SYDVKM. This CDR3 reads CASSPRELVNTEAFF. As DNA, the CDR3 is TGTGCCAGCAGTCCCAGGGAACTGGTGAACACTGAAGCTTTCTTT. The full variable domain, rest sourced from reference TRBV28 and TRBJ1-1, is DVKVTQSSRYLVKRTGEKVFLECVQDMDHENMFWYRQDPGLGLRLIYFSYDVKMKEKGDIPEGYSVSREKKERFSLILESASTNQTSMYLCASSPRELVNTEAFFGQGTRLTVV.

This chain connects TRBV2 to TRBJ2-1; the D gene is possibly TRBD1 (6 bases). Germline V gene data show CDR1 as SNHLY and CDR2 as FYNNEI. With 5 bases removed from V and 2 bases from J, the gap between germline ends came to 10 bases. The CDR3 is 14 amino acids. CDR3 sequence: CASSPGAAYNEQFF. The CDR3 nucleotides read TGTGCCAGCAGTCCAGGGGCCGCCTACAATGAGCAGTTCTTC.

V gene TRBV7-9 combines with J gene TRBJ1-2, with D maybe TRBD1 (6 bases). Trimming shortened V by 2 bases and J by 2 bases, and 18 bases separated the two germline ends. Germline V gives CDR1 SEHNR, CDR2 FQNEAQ (reference sequence). This CDR3 is built from 17 residues. The CDR3, as DNA: TGTGCCAGCAGCTTACTGGGGGGCGCATCCATAAACTATGGCTACACCTTC. Its protein is CASSLLGGASINYGYTF.

The J gene is TRBJ2-1, the V gene TRBV11-1; 8 bases are shared with TRBD1. This CDR3 spans 16 amino acids. Trimming cost V 1 base and J 3 bases; bases outside gene matches: 5. In germline, CDR1 is SGHAT, CDR2 FQDESV (reference sequence). CDR3 residues: CASSLGRDRSYNEQFF. The CDR3 DNA sequence: TGTGCCAGCAGCTTAGGCCGGGACAGGAGCTACAATGAGCAGTTCTTC.

This clonotype appeared a few times. The rearrangement uses TRBV7-3 and TRBJ2-1; possible D gene TRBD2, 7 bases. The CDR3 sequence is 15 residues long. The V and J ends lost 4 bases and 6 bases respectively, with 16 bases between them. The V gene's germline CDR1 is SGHTA and CDR2 FQGTGA. The CDR3 DNA sequence: TGTGCCAGCAGCTGGGGCGGGAGAGGGGGCAATGAGCAGTTCTTC. This encodes CASSWGGRGGNEQFF.

The chain carries TRBV20-1 and TRBJ2-4, with D possibly being TRBD1 (6 bases). The V gene's germline CDR1 is DFQATT and CDR2 SNEGSKA (reference sequence). This CDR3 region has 13 residues. V was trimmed by 4 bases and J by 5 bases, leaving 12 bases between them. CDR3 residues: CSAIGTPENIQYF. The CDR3 DNA follows: TGCAGTGCTATAGGGACACCAGAAAACATTCAGTACTTC.

This chain connects TRBV7-8 to TRBJ2-1, with TRBD1 as a possible D gene (6 bases). The CDR3 runs 16 residues. Trimming cost V 5 bases and J 0 bases, with 14 bases left between them. Germline V gene lookup returns CDR1 SGHVS and CDR2 FQNEAQ. CDR3 residues: CASSGTDRSSYNEQFF. CDR3 bases: TGTGCCAGCAGCGGTACGGACAGAAGCTCCTACAATGAGCAGTTCTTC.

The table lists this clonotype with many counts. The genes are TRBV10-1 and TRBJ2-7, with D perhaps being TRBD1 or TRBD2 (5 bases each). With 4 bases removed from V and 2 bases from J, the gap between germline ends came to 6 bases. Germline CDR1 and CDR2: WNHNN and SYGVQD (reference sequence). The CDR3 covers 12 residues. In DNA form, the CDR3 reads TGCGCCAGCAGTGGAGGGGCCTACGAGCAGTACTTC. Translated, it gives CASSGGAYEQYF.

The table lists this clonotype with a few counts. The chain is built from TRBV19 and TRBJ2-5; TRBD1 might be the D (6 bases). V was cut by 7 bases and J by 5 bases, with 11 bases left in between. The CDR3 is 12 residues long. CDR1 and CDR2 (germline): LNHDA, SQIVND (reference sequence). The DNA for the CDR3 is TGTGCCAGTAAGGGGGTCGGCGAGACCCAGTACTTC. This gives the protein CASKGVGETQYF.

V gene TRBV3-1 combines with J gene TRBJ2-7; possible D gene TRBD1, 6 bases. The germline V gene has CDR1 LGHDT and CDR2 YNNKEL (reference sequence). V gave up 0 bases and J gave up 2 bases, with 11 bases separating them. The CDR3 covers 15 residues. CDR3 amino acids: CASSQDPGQPYEQYF. The CDR3 DNA reads as TGTGCCAGCAGCCAAGACCCCGGACAGCCCTACGAGCAGTACTTC.

J is TRBJ2-2 and V is TRBV7-3; a weak D match, TRBD2 (6 bases). Germline V lookup: CDR1 SGHTA, CDR2 FQGTGA. This CDR3 is built from 17 residues. Trimming pared 5 bases from V and 4 bases from J, leaving 20 bases between. The DNA for the CDR3 is TGTGCCAGCAGCCCGTACGGGGGACGGGGTCTCACCGGGGAGCTGTTTTTT. It translates to CASSPYGGRGLTGELFF.

The CDR3 is CASRLSPRRERETQYF. DNA for the CDR3: TGTGCCAGCAGACTAAGTCCCAGGCGGGAAAGGGAGACCCAGTACTTC. The V and J genes are TRBV12-3 or TRBV12-4 and TRBJ2-5; perhaps TRBD2 as D (6 bases). Trimming removed 6 bases from V and 5 bases from J, with 22 bases in between. This CDR3 contains 16 residues.

This clonotype was seen a handful of times. The chain links TRBV7-8 to TRBJ2-1, with no clear D. In germline, CDR1 is SGHVS, CDR2 FQNEAQ. The CDR3 contains 11 residues. V was shortened by 0 bases and J by 9 bases, with 3 bases between the two germline ends. The CDR3 is CASSLAPEQFF. DNA for the CDR3: TGTGCCAGCAGCTTAGCGCCTGAGCAGTTCTTC. The full variable domain, completed using reference TRBV7-8 and TRBJ2-1, is GAGVSQSPRYKVAKRGQDVALRCDPISGHVSLFWYQQALGQGPEFLTYFQNEAQLDKSGLPSDRFFAERPEGSVSTLKIQRTQQEDSAVYLCASSLAPEQFFGPGTRLTVL.

This clonotype was counted a few times. The chain is built from TRBV12-3 or TRBV12-4 and TRBJ2-2, with D possibly being TRBD2 (6 bases). V was clipped by 6 bases and J by 2 bases, with 13 bases between them. CDR3 length: 15 amino acids. CDR3 in DNA: TGTGCCAGCAGATACCCGGGACTCAACACCGGGGAGCTGTTTTTT. It is translated as CASRYPGLNTGELFF.

The chain links TRBV13 to TRBJ2-7; D is unclear. Germline values: CDR1 PRHDT, CDR2 FYEKMQ (reference sequence). Between the trimmed V and J ends, which lost 2 bases and 7 bases, there was a span of 9 bases. This CDR3 has 12 amino acids. The CDR3 reads CASSLSSTEQYF. In DNA, the CDR3 is TGTGCCAGCAGCTTATCGTCCACGGAGCAGTACTTC.

The V call is TRBV9, the J call TRBJ2-5, with D uncertain. Trimming shortened V by 0 bases and J by 2 bases, and 11 bases separated the two germline ends. The CDR3 contains 15 residues. Germline V gives CDR1 SGDLS, CDR2 YYNGEE. DNA for the CDR3: TGTGCCAGCAGCGTAGAGGTGACACAACAAGAGACCCAGTACTTC. This translates into CASSVEVTQQETQYF. Full variable domain (rest looked up from reference TRBV9 and TRBJ2-5): DSGVTQTPKHLITATGQRVTLRCSPRSGDLSVYWYQQSLDQGLQFLIQYYNGEERAKGNILERFSAQQFPDLHSELNLSSLELGDSALYFCASSVEVTQQETQYFGPGTRLLVL.

V and J are TRBV4-1 and TRBJ2-3; the match to TRBD1 covers 7 bases. Looked up from germline, CDR1 is MGHRA and CDR2 is YSYEKL. The CDR3 sequence is 14 residues long. J was trimmed by 4 bases and V by 2 bases; bases with no gene match: 3. The CDR3 DNA follows: TGCGCCAGCAGCCAACAGGGGGTCGCAGATACGCAGTATTTT. This encodes CASSQQGVADTQYF.

In DNA, the CDR3 is TGTGCCAGCAGCCAAGTCCGTGGTGGGAGGAGTGAGCAGTTCTTC. This encodes CASSQVRGGRSEQFF. The rearrangement joins TRBV3-1 to TRBJ2-1; D might be TRBD2 (6 bases). This CDR3 has 15 amino acids. Germline V gene sequence: CDR1 LGHDT, CDR2 YNNKEL (reference sequence). Trimming stripped 1 base from V and 9 bases from J, with 16 bases between.

The gene calls are TRBV4-1 and TRBJ2-1; 8 bases match TRBD2. The ends lost 1 base at V and 2 bases at J; junction bases unmatched: 4. Per germline, CDR1 MGHRA and CDR2 YSYEKL. The CDR3 loop spans 16 amino acids. The CDR3 is CASSQVIAGPYNEQFF. Here the CDR3 DNA reads TGCGCCAGCAGCCAAGTGATAGCGGGGCCCTACAATGAGCAGTTCTTC.

The CDR3 sequence: CAISADRDEQYF. As DNA, the CDR3 is TGTGCCATCAGTGCGGACAGGGACGAGCAGTACTTC. This rearrangement joins TRBV10-3 to TRBJ2-5; 8 bases are shared with TRBD1. The J call could be wrong; TRBJ2-7 is a better fit for the DNA end. Germline loops: CDR1 ENHRY, CDR2 SYGVKD. This CDR3 comprises 12 residues.

This sequence joins TRBV12-3 or TRBV12-4 and TRBJ2-3, with 9 bases that match TRBD2. The CDR3 has 15 amino acids. Unmatched junction bases numbered 8, after V lost 6 bases and J lost 4 bases. In DNA form, the CDR3 reads TGTGCCAGCAGAATAGCGGGGGTTAGCGCAGATACGCAGTATTTT. Its translation is CASRIAGVSADTQYF.

This clonotype was seen more than once but under ten times. The chain combines TRBV15 with TRBJ1-5; D is unclear. Germline CDR1 is LNHNV and CDR2 is YYDKDF (reference sequence). Trimming cost V 4 bases and J 3 bases, with 13 bases left between them. The CDR3 consists of 15 residues. The CDR3 reads CATSIVGRDNQPQHF. DNA of the CDR3: TGTGCCACCAGCATAGTCGGACGGGACAATCAGCCCCAGCATTTT.

The table lists this clonotype with a few counts. The chain couples TRBV29-1 to TRBJ2-7; D is undetermined. The V gene's germline CDR1 is SQVTM and CDR2 ANQGSEA. Trimming took 1 base from V and 1 from J, leaving 14 bases between them. The CDR3 runs to 15 residues. The CDR3 here is CSVEGPSGNSYEQYF. Here the CDR3 DNA reads TGCAGCGTTGAAGGTCCGTCAGGAAATTCCTACGAGCAGTACTTC.